Each of the 11 T cell receptor beta chains below was sequenced from the same sample in a study of monozygotic twins with inflammatory bowel disease. TCRdb re-called the 5' RACE reads and gives one entry per CDR3 protein, without DNA. This table lists approximately 330,000 distinct CDR3 sequences. Input material: blood. The receptors were gathered from a human donor with ulcerative colitis or Crohn's disease, or a healthy co-twin of an affected twin (not recorded which).

The J gene is TRBJ2-2, the V gene TRBV5-1; lacking DNA, the TRBD1 call made by TCRdb goes unchecked. The CDR3 consists of 17 residues. Germline lookup yields CDR1 SGHRS and CDR2 YFSETQ. CDR3: CASSLPSGGLNTGELFF.

CDR3 residues: CASSLQGRSTEAFF. The chain joins TRBV12-3 or TRBV12-4 to TRBJ1-1; the D gene TCRdb calls, TRBD1, cannot be checked with no DNA. The CDR3 runs 14 residues.

V and J are TRBV7-9 and TRBJ2-2; the TCRdb call, TRBD1, lacks DNA for checking. The CDR3 consists of 16 residues. Per the germline V gene, CDR1 is SEHNR and CDR2 is FQNEAQ (reference sequence). The CDR3 is CASSLAPGQNTGELFF.

The CDR3 loop is CATSGPDAYAGEQYF. The rearrangement links TRBV15 to TRBJ2-7; TCRdb selects TRBD2, and the lack of DNA leaves this call unchecked. Germline V lookup: CDR1 LNHNV, CDR2 YYDKDF (reference sequence). This CDR3 region has 15 residues.

The V and J genes are TRBV20-1 and TRBJ2-1; absent DNA, TCRdb's TRBD2 call cannot be checked. CDR3 length equals 13 residues. Germline CDR1 and CDR2: DFQATT and SNEGSKA (reference sequence). This CDR3 reads CSARAPRYNEQFF.

The CDR3 is CSVRSGVSYNEQFF. This sequence joins TRBV29-1 and TRBJ2-1; the D call from TCRdb, TRBD2, cannot be confirmed without DNA. CDR3 size: 14 residues. Germline V lookup: CDR1 SQVTM, CDR2 ANQGSEA.

The chain is built from TRBV12-3 or TRBV12-4 and TRBJ2-3. CDR3 size: 11 residues. CDR3 loop: CASEYTDTQYF.

The chain carries TRBV2 and TRBJ2-1; the TCRdb call, TRBD2, lacks DNA for checking. The CDR3 is made up of 19 amino acids. The germline CDR1 and CDR2 sequences are SNHLY and FYNNEI. The CDR3 region is CASSGATSGRAQSYNEQFF.

The rearrangement links TRBV12-3 or TRBV12-4 to TRBJ2-3. This CDR3 spans 13 amino acids. The CDR3 sequence: CASRTSSTDTQYF.

This chain uses TRBV3-1 with TRBJ1-4. Germline V lookup: CDR1 LGHDT, CDR2 YNNKEL (reference sequence). CDR3 size: 13 residues. The CDR3 sequence is CASSHHLNEKLFF.

The gene calls are TRBV6-2 or TRBV6-3 and TRBJ2-7. CDR3 length: 14 amino acids. The germline gives CDR1 MNHEY, CDR2 SVGEGT. The CDR3 loop is CASSYPTINYEQYF.